Here is one T cell receptor (beta chain) with its context. The target of this receptor is not known. The record has no base qualities; no much larger clone is one base away. CDR3 length: 15 amino acids, cysteine to phenylalanine. Only the CDR3 part of the read is kept: 45 bases, read in frame from the first base. Germline trimming amounts to 2 bases on V and 6 bases on J, with 7 as the count of junction bases outside the gene matches. CDR1 MNHEY and CDR2 SVGAGI were looked up in the germline V gene. This specimen belongs to a study of blood T cell repertoires in COVID-19 (dated by TCRdb to the early 2020s). For the wider study: Samples from collaborators originated in the United States, Italy and Spain and spanned both the acute and convalescent phases of COVID-19. Samples came from the ongoing ImmuneRACE study (first 160 participants) plus 1,254 subjects from 6 global collaborators. Where available, HLA class I and class II types were taken from metadata supplied by the sample provider and were not determined by assay-based typing. The material from the prospective study consisted of cDNA or gDNA derived from T cells, B-cell-depleted T cells, or PBMCs. Subjects who had been exposed to COVID-19, were actively infected with it, or had recovered from it provided the deeply sampled blood TCRbeta repertoires that made up the dataset. The repertoires were made available in a free public database intended to serve as a resource for research on the immune response to SARS-CoV-2. A de-identified subject ID, COVID-19 status, age in years and sex were almost always included in the sample metadata.

Enrolling through a virtual design, the prospective study's participants ranged in age from about 18 to 100 years and lived across more than 20 United States geographic areas. In the prospective study, participants were assigned to cohorts based on the clinical history participants reported in a screening survey and a study questionnaire. Exposed participants were defined as having been in contact with someone with a PCR-confirmed or clinician-diagnosed COVID-19 case within 2 weeks of study entry. In the prospective study, whole blood, serum and a nasopharyngeal or oropharyngeal swab were collected from each participant by mobile phlebotomists. Over an approximately 2-month period, participants in the prospective study had the option of providing additional blood draws and questionnaires. Blood samples from the prospective study were shipped frozen or at room temperature prior to DNA extraction.

TCRbeta CDR3 regions were amplified from genomic DNA by means of the immunoSEQ Assay, a bias-controlled multiplex PCR. The study's processing was this. Nucleated cell counts per sample were estimated from amplification of reference gene primers within the assay. To quantify the absolute abundance of each unique TCRbeta CDR3 rearrangement, sequence reads were collapsed and filtered. For each sample, productive Simpson clonality was calculated by taking the square root of Simpson's diversity index across productive rearrangements. TCRdb took this table from immuneACCESS and kept in-frame rearrangements with V and J called. Such tables lack part of the clones; where checked against another copy, unresolved V genes explain under half of the gap, and the rest is unexplained. V, J and clone size derive from that table, while D and trimming were established from the DNA sequence. This sample holds roughly 400,000 clones; over 75% were observed only once. 1.4% to 1.5% of the sample rests with the top ten.

What the authors observed across the whole study: Clinical and demographic metadata were provided uncurated, with the amount varying by source and participant.

This TCR derives from a woman between 18 and 30 years old who had been exposed to COVID-19. Sequenced sample: PBMCs or T cells enriched from blood (not recorded which). Rearrangement joined TRBV6-5 to TRBJ2-1; TRBD1 matches 7 bases in the middle. CDR3 sequence: CASSYLQGLGNEQFF. Here is the DNA: TGTGCCAGCAGTTACCTACAGGGGTTGGGCAATGAGCAGTTCTTC.